A selection of T cell receptor beta chains follows, all from one sample in a study of read filtering for tumor transcriptome and immune sequencing. TCRdb independently ran MiXCR on the reads; one entry per CDR3 protein. The table lists around 60,000 distinct CDR3 sequences, roughly a fifth of them singletons. Sequencing was done on a sample of a population of CD138-negative cells sorted from bone marrow. These receptors were collected from a donor at least 40 years old with multiple myeloma. The CDR3 runs from the conserved cysteine through the conserved F or W. The D gene is left open where the match is weak. The size entry is marked missing in some rows and otherwise reads once, few, many or a size class.

V gene,CDR3 length,clone size,D gene,J gene,CDR3 protein,CDR3 DNA
TRBV9,15,NA,NA,TRBJ2-2,CASSSQTGATGELFF,TGTGCCAGCAGCTCACAGACAGGAGCCACCGGGGAGCTGTTTTTT
TRBV7-2,15,many,NA,TRBJ2-3,CASSFQGLYTDTQYF,TGTGCCAGCAGCTTCCAAGGACTATACACAGATACGCAGTATTTT
TRBV20-1,13,NA,NA,TRBJ1-3,CSAKVSSGNTIYF,TGCAGTGCCAAAGTCAGCTCTGGAAACACCATATATTTT
TRBV20-1,15,many,NA,TRBJ2-1,CSAIWARGWYNEQFF,TGCAGTGCTATATGGGCTAGGGGATGGTACAATGAGCAGTTCTTC
TRBV25-1,14,many,TRBD1,TRBJ2-7,CASQDRGIRYEQYF,TGTGCCAGCCAAGACAGGGGAATTAGGTACGAGCAGTACTTC
TRBV10-3,17,many,NA,TRBJ2-1,CAIRESRELGNYNEQFF,TGTGCCATCAGGGAGTCGAGGGAGCTTGGAAACTACAATGAGCAGTTCTTC
TRBV6-5,13,many,TRBD1,TRBJ1-4,CASRTAGTGVLFF,TGTGCCAGCAGGACGGCCGGGACAGGCGTTCTGTTTTTT
TRBV20-1,15,NA,NA,TRBJ1-4,CSATPLGPRSEKLFF,TGCAGTGCTACCCCCCTGGGCCCTAGGAGTGAGAAACTGTTTTTT
TRBV10-3,16,many,NA,TRBJ2-1,CAIRGIPGRGVNEQFF,TGTGCCATCAGGGGGATCCCGGGACGGGGCGTGAATGAGCAGTTCTTC
TRBV2,13,many,NA,TRBJ2-7,CASRREASGEQYF,TGTGCCAGCAGGAGGGAAGCTAGTGGCGAGCAGTACTTC
TRBV20-1,14,many,NA,TRBJ2-3,CSARAGGVGDTQYF,TGCAGTGCTAGAGCAGGGGGGGTGGGAGATACGCAGTATTTT
TRBV2,18,many,TRBD1,TRBJ2-1,CASSEALTTGSSYNEQFF,TGTGCCAGCAGTGAAGCGCTTACGACAGGGAGCTCCTACAATGAGCAGTTCTTC
TRBV9,21,once,TRBD2,TRBJ2-3,CASSVEAGGGPSEPSIDTQYF,TGTGCCAGCAGCGTAGAAGCGGGCGGGGGACCAAGCGAACCAAGCATAGATACGCAGTATTTT
TRBV20-1,13,many,NA,TRBJ1-2,CSASSQGFYGYTF,TGCAGTGCTAGTAGCCAGGGCTTCTATGGCTACACCTTC
TRBV6-5,16,medium-sized,TRBD2,TRBJ2-1,CASSYSLAEVYNEQFF,TGTGCCAGCAGTTACTCACTAGCGGAGGTATACAATGAGCAGTTCTTC
TRBV20-1,15,few,NA,TRBJ1-2,CSARASPGGSYGYTF,TGCAGTGCTAGAGCCTCGCCAGGCGGAAGCTATGGCTACACCTTC